Reported below is one T cell receptor beta chain. The target of this receptor is not known. Germline is not matched at one junction end, which may reflect a read error. The sample originates from a study of neurological immune-mediated disorders (dated by TCRdb to the late 2010s). About the study as a whole: Of the roughly 34 multiple sclerosis patients, some 30 had relapsing-remitting MS and 3 had secondary progressive MS. Using UMI-based sequencing, the study compared peripheral blood TCR-beta repertoires from patients with HTLV-I-associated myelopathy (HAM/TSP), patients with multiple sclerosis, and healthy controls. The 90 to 110 TCR-beta libraries covered PBMC samples along with longitudinal samples, technical triplicates, and paired sorted CD4+ and CD8+ T-cell subsets. The cohort comprised around 70 subjects: about 14 HAM/TSP patients, 34 multiple sclerosis patients and about 20 healthy controls.

For unsorted PBMC libraries, 2 million PBMCs were used after storage in RNAlater at -80 degrees C until RNA extraction. Multiple sclerosis patients were enrolled in a US clinical protocol under which disease progression was evaluated by magnetic resonance imaging. Peripheral blood underwent Ficoll-Hypaque density gradient centrifugation to isolate PBMCs, which were then cryopreserved in liquid nitrogen. cDNA was synthesized by template-switch 5'RACE using a primer carrying a 10-nucleotide random unique molecular identifier by which each TCR transcript was tagged. Every sequencing run yielded over 200 million TCR-beta sequences covering 15-18 subjects. Total RNA was extracted with the RNeasy kit. The KAPA Real-time Library Amplification kit was used to amplify TCR-beta VDJ regions with primers for the TCR constant region and the 5'RACE anchor. A first PCR added sample indexes and Illumina adaptors, after which a second PCR increased the library yield. The roughly 650 bp TCR product was size-selected on a 2% E-gel SizeSelection system after Ampure bead purification. Before pooling, library quality was checked on a Bioanalyzer, concentration was measured with Qubit, and libraries were quantified with the Kapa Library Quantification kit. An Illumina HiSeq 2500 was used to sequence the libraries paired-end at 2 x 150 bp. To increase sequence diversity, roughly 24-30% phiX was spiked into each library pool. As for how the authors treated the data: The quality-filtered reads were processed with the UMI-based MiGEC pipeline, whose error correction step removed more than 75% of the raw TCR sequences. IMGT germline references were used for alignment of VDJ genes, and clonotypes were defined by a unique CDR3 amino acid sequence together with V-J genes. Clonal expansion, Shannon diversity and CDR3 relatedness were evaluated with VDJtools (CalcPairwiseDistances, ClusterSamples), while phylogenetic trees were built in CLCbio workbench. Clones with at least 8 unique UMIs were defined as expanded, with this threshold being based on coefficient-of-variation modelling across technical triplicates. TCRdb reprocessing: public reads trimmed at Q25 with fastp, clones called with MiXCR, in-frame beta chains kept. Each CDR3 protein gets just one entry, which takes the most common genes and DNA from the rows behind it. TCRdb assigned the V and J calls; the authors' analysis was not used. The sample table lists about 65,000 distinct CDR3 sequences, over 4% of them with a count of one. Around 2.6% of the sample rests with the top ten.

Via the germline V gene, CDR1 is MGHRA and CDR2 YSYEKL. CDR3 length: 17 amino acids, cysteine to phenylalanine. The kept DNA is CDR3 alone, 51 bases in frame from the first base. Overall study results and their limits: Repertoires from 18 of 34 MS patients were grouped by phylogenetic analysis into a cluster of related CDR3 sequences, suggesting a possible repertoire-level signature. The MS cluster was not associated with any clinical or MRI features, and the authors stated that larger cohorts are needed. Across subjects, expanded clones never shared an identical CDR3 amino acid sequence, which suggests that the TCR-beta repertoires in every group were private. TCR clonal expansion was highest in HAM/TSP patients and lowest in MS patients, with MS patients falling below even healthy controls.

Sample: PBMCs. The TCR sequence derives from a man aged 45-65 years with multiple sclerosis. The chain couples TRBV4-1 to TRBJ2-4, with the D gene uncertain. The DNA reads as follows: TGCGCCAGCAGCCAATCCCAGATAGGGTTGGCTAAAAAAATTCAGTACTTC. Its protein is CASSQSQIGLAKKIQYF.